What follows describes a single TCR beta chain. Its antigen is as yet unknown. The data stem from a study of cytomegalovirus exposure and HLA in healthy donors. Study-wide background: Early released data comprised 80 million to 100 million unique TCRs from HLA-typed donors. Study-wide results and caveats: Sequencing depth roughly uniform across donors was assumed in presence/absence analyses. Cytomegalovirus-associated TCR beta chains were listed, numbering roughly 150. Most TCR sequences were seen very rarely across donors, but some public TCRs occurred in many.

A multiplex PCR was run with 60 Vbeta primers and 13 Jbeta primers. Data came from immunoSEQ multiplex PCR; TCRdb stores just in-frame clones and leaves some out. The sample contains more than 65,000 clones, roughly two thirds of which appear only once. Germline V CDR1 and CDR2: MNHNS, SASEGT. This CDR3 comprises 15 residues. The junction had 7 bases not matched to a gene; V was cut back by 5 bases and J by 1 base. The sequencing input was PBMCs. The sequence derives from a woman between 45 and 60 years old in good health and CMV-seropositive. The V and J genes are TRBV6-1 and TRBJ1-1, with 7 bases aligning to TRBD1. CDR3 in DNA: TGTGCCAGCAGTTTTGCGGACAGGAGGAACACTGAAGCTTTCTTT. Protein sequence: CASSFADRRNTEAFF.